Each of the 22 T cell receptor beta chains below was sequenced from the same sample in a study of shared clonotypes between healthy human individuals. Assay: immunoSEQ multiplex PCR; the TCRdb copy retains only in-frame clones and omits some. The table lists 2,500,000 or so clones, approximately 94% of them singletons, with roughly 0.36% in the top ten. Sequencing input: naive CD4+ T cells from PBMCs. Indicated subset: CD45RA+ positively selected. The origin of the receptors is a man between 18 and 35 years old in good health. Some clones in this sample may be carry-over from other donors' samples.

V gene TRBV7-5 combines with J gene TRBJ2-7; the D call TRBD2 from the table was never checked on the DNA. TRBV7-5 is termed a pseudogene. The CDR3 runs 13 residues. The CDR3 sequence is CVRSLGGRLSEYF. In DNA form, the CDR3 reads TGTGTCAGAAGCTTAGGCGGCAGACTCTCGGAGTACTTC.

The chain combines TRBV5-1 with TRBJ2-3, with TRBD1 matching over 7 bases. This CDR3 comprises 18 residues. V gave up 0 bases and J gave up 5 bases; unmatched junction bases: 15. The germline V gene has CDR1 SGHRS and CDR2 YFSETQ. CDR3 bases: TGCGCCAGCAGCTTGGCCGTGGCATTGGCAGGGGGTGAAGATACGCAGTATTTT. This codes for CASSLAVALAGGEDTQYF.

This chain uses TRBV2 with TRBJ2-7, with D possibly matching TRBD1 (6 bases). Germline V gene lookup returns CDR1 SNHLY and CDR2 FYNNEI. The V end was cut by 6 bases, the J end by 0 bases, with 12 bases between. There are 14 residues in the CDR3. The CDR3 here is CASRVDRHSYEQYF. In nucleotides, the CDR3 is TGTGCCAGCAGGGTCGACAGGCACTCCTACGAGCAGTACTTC.

The J gene is TRBJ1-5, the V gene TRBV18, with 8 bases fitting TRBD1. Trimming cost V 3 bases and J 4 bases; bases outside gene matches: 5. This CDR3 contains 15 residues. Germline CDR1 KGHSH, CDR2 LQKENI. The CDR3 sequence: CASSPDRVKNQPQHF. The CDR3 nucleotides read TGTGCCAGCTCACCGGACAGGGTGAAAAATCAGCCCCAGCATTTT.

The chain couples TRBV6-5 to TRBJ1-1, with 7 bases that match TRBD1. The CDR3 is 13 amino acids. CDR1 and CDR2 (germline): MNHEY, SVGAGI. With V trimmed by 6 bases and J by 8 bases, 9 bases remained unmatched. CDR3 nucleotides: TGTGCCAGCAGACCGGGACAGAGGGGAGAAGCTTTCTTT. Protein: CASRPGQRGEAFF.

The chain uses TRBV5-1 and TRBJ1-4; possible D gene TRBD1, 6 bases. CDR1 SGHRS and CDR2 YFSETQ come from the germline V gene. The CDR3 totals 14 residues. V was clipped by 9 bases and J by 7 bases, with 19 bases between them. CDR3 loop: CATSAGGPGEKLFF. In nucleotides, the CDR3 is TGCGCCACCTCAGCCGGGGGGCCCGGTGAAAAACTGTTTTTT.

Here the CDR3 DNA reads TGTGCCTGCACACTCAGGGACCGATCCTACGAGCAGTACTTC. Protein product: CACTLRDRSYEQYF. The V and J genes are TRBV6-6 and TRBJ2-7; D is tentatively TRBD1 or TRBD2 (5 bases each). CDR1 MNHNY and CDR2 SVGAGI come from the germline V gene (reference sequence). CDR3 length: 14 amino acids. Trimming took off 11 bases at V and 1 base at J, with 18 bases between the two ends.

The chain couples TRBV10-3 to TRBJ2-7, with 10 bases that match TRBD2. The J segment lost 1 base and the V segment lost 7 bases, leaving 10 bases of the junction unmatched. The CDR3 length is 16 residues. From germline, CDR1 is ENHRY and CDR2 SYGVKD. CDR3 sequence: CAITPASGSSSYEQYF. In DNA form, the CDR3 reads TGTGCCATCACACCGGCTAGCGGGAGCTCGTCCTACGAGCAGTACTTC.

V gene TRBV7-2 combines with J gene TRBJ2-7; 8 bases are a match to TRBD1. Germline assignment: CDR1 SGHTA and CDR2 FQGNSA. V lost 3 bases to trimming and J lost 4 bases; unmatched junction nucleotides: 5. CDR3 length equals 14 residues. DNA of the CDR3: TGTGCCAGCAGCTTGACAGGGGCCGATTACGAGCAGTACTTC. Translated: CASSLTGADYEQYF.

CDR3 DNA: TGTGCCAGTTCGACTAGCGGGAGGGCCCGGGGCACCGGGGAGCTGTTTTTT. Its protein is CASSTSGRARGTGELFF. The rearrangement joins TRBV19 to TRBJ2-2; 14 positions match TRBD2. The CDR3 covers 17 residues. V shed 8 bases, J shed 4 bases, and the junction held 9 bases outside the gene matches. Germline V gene sequence: CDR1 LNHDA, CDR2 SQIVND (reference sequence). Full variable domain (rest looked up from reference TRBV19 and TRBJ2-2): DGGITQSPKYLFRKEGQNVTLSCEQNLNHDAMYWYRQDPGQGLRLIYYSQIVNDFQKGDIAEGYSVSREKKESFPLTVTSAQKNPTAFYLCASSTSGRARGTGELFFGEGSRLTVL.

Turning to this clone: An end of the junction differs from the germline gene, which may be a read error. The same CDR3 also results from other DNA sequences found in this sample. The V call is TRBV28, the J call TRBJ2-1, with TRBD2 identical over 8 bases. This CDR3 contains 12 residues. From germline, CDR1 is MDHEN and CDR2 SYDVKM. The CDR3 DNA sequence: TGCGCAAGCGGGAGCTCCTACAATGAGCAGTTCTTC. Amino acids: CASGSSYNEQFF. The full variable domain, completed using reference TRBV28 and TRBJ2-1, is DVKVTQSSRYLVKRTGEKVFLECVQDMDHENMFWYRQDPGLGLRLIYFSYDVKMKEKGDIPEGYSVSREKKERFSLILESASTNQTSMYLCASGSSYNEQFFGPGTRLTVL.

The J gene is TRBJ2-3, the V gene TRBV6-1; D is ambiguous. CDR3 size: 13 residues. Trimming cost V 2 bases and J 2 bases, with 5 bases left between them. Germline V lookup: CDR1 MNHNS, CDR2 SASEGT. The CDR3 protein is CASSEMITDTQYF. DNA of the CDR3: TGTGCCAGCAGTGAAATGATCACAGATACGCAGTATTTT.

The V call is TRBV27, the J call TRBJ1-1; TRBD1 matches at 11 bases. CDR1 is MNHEY and CDR2 is SMNVEV in the germline V gene (reference sequence). Trimming cost V 1 base and J 4 bases; bases outside gene matches: 2. CDR3 length: 15 residues. The CDR3 is CASSLLDRGLTEAFF. CDR3 nucleotide sequence: TGTGCCAGCAGTTTATTGGACAGGGGGCTCACTGAAGCTTTCTTT.

In this sample, this clone turned up a few times. The gene calls are TRBV5-1 and TRBJ2-7, with TRBD2 identical over 11 bases. The junction had 12 bases not matched to a gene; V was cut back by 4 bases and J by 6 bases. From germline, CDR1 is SGHRS and CDR2 YFSETQ. This CDR3 has 16 residues. The CDR3 protein is CASSPQGLAVGGEQYF. CDR3 nucleotide sequence: TGCGCCAGCAGCCCCCAGGGACTAGCGGTTGGGGGCGAGCAGTACTTC. The whole variable domain, remainder taken from reference TRBV5-1 and TRBJ2-7, is KAGVTQTPRYLIKTRGQQVTLSCSPISGHRSVSWYQQTPGQGLQFLFEYFSETQRNKGNFPGRFSGRQFSNSRSEMNVSTLELGDSALYLCASSPQGLAVGGEQYFGPGTRLTVT.

The rearrangement joins TRBV9 to TRBJ2-7, with 7 bases identical to TRBD2. The CDR3 sequence is 15 residues long. CDR1 and CDR2 (germline): SGDLS, YYNGEE. V shed 0 bases, J shed 4 bases, and the junction held 7 bases outside the gene matches. CDR3 coding DNA: TGTGCCAGCAGCGTAGCCGCTAGCGGAGAATACGAGCAGTACTTC. Translation gives CASSVAASGEYEQYF.

The chain links TRBV28 to TRBJ1-2; TRBD1 might be the D (5 bases). Germline CDR1 reads MDHEN; CDR2 reads SYDVKM. Trimming cost V 4 bases and J 2 bases, with 14 bases left between them. This CDR3 is built from 15 residues. CDR3 coding DNA: TGTGCCAGCAGTTCAGTCGGGACTGTGAACTATGGCTACACCTTC. Residues: CASSSVGTVNYGYTF.

The chain recombines TRBV19 with TRBJ2-2; TRBD2 matches 7 bases. Trimming cost V 8 bases and J 0 bases; bases outside gene matches: 12. Germline V gene sequence: CDR1 LNHDA, CDR2 SQIVND (reference sequence). CDR3 length: 17 residues. CDR3 region: CASRREGSTPNTGELFF. The CDR3 nucleotides are TGTGCCAGTCGGAGGGAGGGGTCCACCCCGAACACCGGGGAGCTGTTTTTT.

This clone has a single count. This sequence joins TRBV5-1 and TRBJ2-5; TRBD1 aligns across 7 bases. Trimming took 0 bases from V and 3 from J; bases not matched to a gene: 8. CDR1 and CDR2 from the germline V gene are SGHRS and YFSETQ. The CDR3 has 16 amino acids. CDR3: CASSLAFYDREETQYF. CDR3 coding DNA: TGCGCCAGCAGCTTGGCCTTTTACGACAGGGAAGAGACCCAGTACTTC. The variable domain in full, completed from reference TRBV5-1 and TRBJ2-5, reads KAGVTQTPRYLIKTRGQQVTLSCSPISGHRSVSWYQQTPGQGLQFLFEYFSETQRNKGNFPGRFSGRQFSNSRSEMNVSTLELGDSALYLCASSLAFYDREETQYFGPGTRLLVL.

The chain joins TRBV6-6 to TRBJ2-3; the D gene could be TRBD1 or TRBD2 (7 bases each). The CDR3 is 15 residues long. Trimming removed 2 bases at V and 11 bases at J, with 20 bases between. Germline CDR1 and CDR2: MNHNY and SVGAGI (reference sequence). CDR3 loop: CASSYQISGTAGQYF. In nucleotides, the CDR3 is TGTGCCAGCAGTTACCAAATCAGCGGGACAGCGGGGCAGTATTTT.

This rearrangement joins TRBV27 to TRBJ1-5; unclear D gene. This CDR3 has 17 amino acids. Per germline, CDR1 MNHEY and CDR2 SMNVEV (reference sequence). Trimming removed 0 bases at V and 4 bases at J, with 16 bases between. The CDR3 sequence is CASSLSATLRNNQPQHF. For the CDR3, the DNA is TGTGCCAGCAGTTTATCGGCGACACTTCGGAATAATCAGCCCCAGCATTTT.

This clone came up once. The J gene is TRBJ1-5, the V gene TRBV9; possibly TRBD1 for D (6 bases). This CDR3 spans 14 amino acids. V was clipped by 2 bases and J by 6 bases, with 12 bases between them. From germline, CDR1 is SGDLS and CDR2 YYNGEE. Here the CDR3 reads CASSVTGTGQPQHF. The CDR3 DNA is TGTGCCAGCAGCGTTACAGGGACGGGTCAGCCCCAGCATTTT.

The chain couples TRBV19 to TRBJ1-1, with 7 bases lining up with TRBD1. Trimming removed 5 bases from V and 6 bases from J; junction bases left unmatched: 9. The CDR3 covers 14 residues. The germline CDR1 and CDR2 sequences are LNHDA and SQIVND (reference sequence). The CDR3 nucleotides read TGTGCCAGTAGTCAAGGTTTGGACAGGCCTGAAGCTTTCTTT. This codes for CASSQGLDRPEAFF.